This T cell receptor beta chain is drawn from a study of T cells in Graves' hyperthyroidism and ophthalmopathy. Turning to this clonotype: Its specificity is unknown. A much larger clone differs from this one at a single base, so this may be a read error. It is unclear where the CDR3 begins or ends on the DNA, so no DNA is shown, and the CDR3 is as TCRdb lists it.

The CDR3 regions of TCR beta were amplified from RNA transcripts. HTBI primers were employed in a first-round RT-PCR of the TCR CDR3. TCRdb processed the multiplex PCR reads anew with MiXCR; each CDR3 protein has one entry. The table has 650,000 to 800,000 distinct CDR3 sequences, about 45% seen once; the top ten hold less than 9%. General study results and limits: Model output signaled ophthalmopathy a median around 6.9 months ahead of onset. Clonotypes that were expanded in thyroid above 0.001 mostly appeared in blood too. Ophthalmopathy cases were set apart from stable hyperthyroidism by a 13 V-J model.

This TCR derives from an adult man with Graves' disease, either hyperthyroidism or ophthalmopathy (not recorded which). The sample consisted of peripheral blood or thyroid tissue (not recorded which).

CDR3 sequence reads: CASSDLHQQPQHF. The rearrangement joins TRBV2 to TRBJ1-5. The CDR3 is 13 amino acids in total, end residues counted. Germline values: CDR1 SNHLY, CDR2 FYNNEI.